The clone carrying this T cell receptor beta chain was seen repeatedly, ten times or more. Via MiXCR, TCRdb re-called the reads, giving one row per CDR3 protein. This sample carries about 210,000 distinct CDR3 sequences, 6% to 8% of them seen once, and the ten largest clones take more than 5.5%. CDR3 length: 19 residues. V gave up 2 bases and J gave up 1 base; unmatched junction bases: 14. The V gene's germline CDR1 is SEHNR and CDR2 FQNEAQ (reference sequence). This entry comes from a study of T cell repertoires in cytomegalovirus infection. V and J are TRBV7-9 and TRBJ2-3, with 8 bases identical to TRBD2. The sequence came from a human donor in good health (CMV status not recorded). Some clones in this sample may be carry-over from other donors' samples. The material sequenced was PBMCs. DNA for the CDR3: TGTGCCAGCAGCTTACGACGGAGCGGGGGCCATATGGGCACAGATACGCAGTATTTT. Its protein is CASSLRRSGGHMGTDTQYF.